The sequence of this TCR beta chain was determined in a study of T cells in women clearing cervical HPV infection. Whole-study context: Only a few women had HLA typing results available.

General observations from the study: CIN3+ cases had significantly higher TCR richness than controls; evenness did not differ. Controls had more TRBV6-7 (0.16%) than cases (about 0.11%). Cases and controls were distinguished at AUC 0.83 by richness and V genes.

Assay: immunoSEQ multiplex PCR; the TCRdb copy retains only in-frame clones and omits some. This sample's clone table lists more than 40,000 clones. The CDR3 is 15 residues long. From germline, CDR1 is DFQATT and CDR2 SNEGSKA (reference sequence). The V end lost 0 bases, the J end lost 1 base, and 12 bases lay between the germline ends. Note on this clone: The target antigen is unknown. The read halts 3 residues ahead of the CDR3 end, with the missing end drawn from the germline J gene.

The TCR was taken from a woman aged 18 to 75 with a cervical HPV16 infection that either progressed to CIN3+ or cleared (not recorded which). This chain connects TRBV20-1 to TRBJ1-1; D is uncertain. The sequenced material came from blood buffy coat. The covered CDR3 bases are TGCAGTGCTAGAGATTTTGGGCTGTGGAACACTGAA. It is translated as CSARDFGLWNTE. The whole CDR3 is CSARDFGLWNTEAFF.